This T cell receptor beta chain comes out of a study of OX40 agonist ivuxolimab in advanced cancers. The assay was immunoSEQ multiplex PCR, and TCRdb's table has in-frame clones only and misses some. Of tens of thousands of clones in the sample, about nine tenths are singletons; the top ten hold approximately 4.2%. Overall study findings and caveats: Expanded clones tended on average to be more numerous among CD8+ T cells than CD4+. Dose levels from 0.1 to 3.0 mg/kg saw CD4+ and CD8+ blood T cells expand clonally by week 6.

CDR1 is SGHVS, CDR2 FNYEAQ, per germline. V was cut by 1 base and J by 0 bases, with 12 bases left in between. The CDR3 spans 17 residues. For this clone: The antigen is not known.

Individuals having autoimmune disease history or systemic immunosuppression were not enrolled. Blood specimens came from baseline, cycle 4 day 1, and cycle 7 day 1. J is TRBJ2-2 and V is TRBV7-6, with TRBD1 as a possible D gene (5 bases). This clonotype was sampled from an adult with an advanced solid tumor such as melanoma, head and neck, liver or kidney cancer. The material sequenced was CD4+ or CD8+ T cells sorted from blood, taken in a trial of the OX40 agonist ivuxolimab. The CDR3 DNA sequence: TGTGCCAGCAGCTTAGTGGGGCGAATCCCGAACACCGGGGAGCTGTTTTTT. Residues: CASSLVGRIPNTGELFF.